This T cell receptor (beta chain) comes out of a study of T cell repertoires in cytomegalovirus infection. Study as a whole: Both a matching HLA type and CMV infection were indicated by public TCR beta signatures. Study-level results: In two of eight donors, the top clonotype was HLA-C-restricted CMV-specific.

TCRdb used MiXCR to reprocess the reads, holding one entry per CDR3 protein. Found here are over 150,000 distinct CDR3 sequences, approximately 15% of them singletons; the top ten hold roughly 27%. In this sample, this clonotype turned up many times. Antigen unknown. Germline CDR1 and CDR2: ENHRY and SYGVKD. V shed 6 bases and J 7 bases; nucleotides not matched to a gene: 9. The CDR3 length is 15 residues. The TCR was taken from a human donor in good health (CMV status not recorded). Some clones in this sample may be carry-over from other donors' samples. The specimen sequenced was PBMCs. This chain joins TRBV10-3 and TRBJ2-1; the match to TRBD1 covers 10 bases. CDR3 sequence reads: CAISASTGGLNEQFF. The CDR3 DNA follows: TGTGCCATCAGCGCCTCGACAGGGGGCTTGAATGAGCAGTTCTTC.